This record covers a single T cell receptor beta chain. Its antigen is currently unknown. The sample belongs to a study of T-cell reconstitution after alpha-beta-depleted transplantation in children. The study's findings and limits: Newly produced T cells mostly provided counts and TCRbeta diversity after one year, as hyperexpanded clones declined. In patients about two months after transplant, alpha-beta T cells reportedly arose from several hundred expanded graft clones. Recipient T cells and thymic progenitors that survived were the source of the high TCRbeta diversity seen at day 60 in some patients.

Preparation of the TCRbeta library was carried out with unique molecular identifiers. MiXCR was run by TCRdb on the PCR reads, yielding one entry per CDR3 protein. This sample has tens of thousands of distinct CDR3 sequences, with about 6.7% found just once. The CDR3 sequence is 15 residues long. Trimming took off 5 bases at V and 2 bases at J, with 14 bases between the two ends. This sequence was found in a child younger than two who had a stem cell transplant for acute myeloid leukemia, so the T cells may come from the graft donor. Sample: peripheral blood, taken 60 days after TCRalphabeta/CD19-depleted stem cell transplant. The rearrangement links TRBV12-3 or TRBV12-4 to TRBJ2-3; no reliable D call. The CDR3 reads CASSADRRTTDTQYF. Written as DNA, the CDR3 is TGTGCCAGCAGTGCGGACCGAAGAACCACAGATACGCAGTATTTT.